The text below deals with one T cell receptor (beta chain). What it binds is unknown. It was with 60 Vbeta and 13 Jbeta primers that the PCR ran. The protocol was immunoSEQ multiplex PCR, while the TCRdb copy is restricted to in-frame clones and leaves out a portion. Altogether approximately 170,000 clones are present, over 70% being singletons, with the ten largest covering approximately 1.5%. The CDR3 loop spans 15 amino acids. V was shortened by 4 bases and J by 0 bases, with 12 bases between the two germline ends. Germline CDR1 is SGDLS and CDR2 is YYNGEE. The entry originates in a study of cytomegalovirus exposure and HLA in healthy donors. Study-wide background: The Caucasian-associated ancestry cluster held roughly 78% of 300 to 450 genotyped donors.

Study-level points and caveats: Analysis was carried out at a later point, and it linked a missense DCLRE1C variant to TCR beta V- and J-gene trimming. A classifier reportedly called cytomegalovirus status with high sensitivity and specificity. A later analysis reportedly identified an Asian-associated ancestry cluster as carrying fewer N-insertions than the roughly 700-donor mean.

The chain combines TRBV9 with TRBJ2-3; maybe TRBD1 (6 bases). This TCR was recovered from a young woman in good health and CMV-seronegative. The sequencing sample was made of PBMCs. CDR3 loop: CASSPWTASTDTQYF. The CDR3 DNA reads as TGTGCCAGCAGCCCATGGACAGCTAGCACAGATACGCAGTATTTT.